This TCR beta chain was retrieved from a study of circulating CD8 cells and anti-PD-1 response in melanoma. This clonotype is classed as medium-sized. The QIAseq Immune Repertoire TCR panel built the libraries from approximately 16 ng of total RNA. In TCRdb, the reads were re-called with MiXCR into one record per CDR3 protein. The sample holds over a thousand distinct CDR3 sequences, about 9.3% seen once. The CDR3 consists of 14 residues. Trimming removed 5 bases at V and 0 bases at J, with 10 bases between. From live CD3+CD8+TCRalphabeta+ cells, four PD-1 and/or TIGIT subsets were sorted. V usage is TRBV12-3 or TRBV12-4 and J usage is TRBJ1-1; D is unclear. The TCR originated in a human donor with melanoma. This specimen consisted of CD8+ T cells from PBMCs, obtained at baseline or after one month of anti-PD-1 therapy (not recorded which). For the CDR3, the DNA is TGTGCCAGCAGTCCGACAACTATGAACACTGAAGCTTTCTTT. It specifies CASSPTTMNTEAFF.